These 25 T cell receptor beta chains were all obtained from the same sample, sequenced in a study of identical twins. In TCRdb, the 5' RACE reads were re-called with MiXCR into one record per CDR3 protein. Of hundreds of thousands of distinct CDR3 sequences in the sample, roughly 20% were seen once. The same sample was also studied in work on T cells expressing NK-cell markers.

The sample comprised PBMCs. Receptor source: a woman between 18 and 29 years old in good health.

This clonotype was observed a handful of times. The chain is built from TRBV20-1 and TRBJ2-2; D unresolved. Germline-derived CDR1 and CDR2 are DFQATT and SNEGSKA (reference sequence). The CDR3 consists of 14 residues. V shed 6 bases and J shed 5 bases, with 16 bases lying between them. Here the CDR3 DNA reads TGCAGTGCCAGAAATAGCAGACGTACCGGGGAGCTGTTTTTT. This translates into CSARNSRRTGELFF.

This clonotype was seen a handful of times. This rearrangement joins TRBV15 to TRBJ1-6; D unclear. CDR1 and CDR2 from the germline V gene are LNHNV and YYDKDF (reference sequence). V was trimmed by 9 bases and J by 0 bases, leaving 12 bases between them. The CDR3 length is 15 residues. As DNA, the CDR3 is TGTGCCACGAAGGAGGGCGGCTCCTATAATTCACCCCTCCACTTT. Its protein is CATKEGGSYNSPLHF.

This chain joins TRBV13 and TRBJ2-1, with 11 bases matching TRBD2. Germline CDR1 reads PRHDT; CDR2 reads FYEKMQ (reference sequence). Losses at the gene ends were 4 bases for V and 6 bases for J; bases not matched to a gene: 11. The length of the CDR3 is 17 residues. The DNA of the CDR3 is TGTGCCAGCAGCTCACCTAGCGGGGGGCGGGACAGCAATGAGCAGTTCTTC. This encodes CASSSPSGGRDSNEQFF.

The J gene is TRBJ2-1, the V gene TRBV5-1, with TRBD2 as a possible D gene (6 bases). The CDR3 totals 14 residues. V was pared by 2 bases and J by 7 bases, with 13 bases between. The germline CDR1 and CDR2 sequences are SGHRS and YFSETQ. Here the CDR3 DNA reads TGCGCCAGCAGCTTTGGTGGGGGGAAAAATGAGCAGTTCTTC. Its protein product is CASSFGGGKNEQFF.

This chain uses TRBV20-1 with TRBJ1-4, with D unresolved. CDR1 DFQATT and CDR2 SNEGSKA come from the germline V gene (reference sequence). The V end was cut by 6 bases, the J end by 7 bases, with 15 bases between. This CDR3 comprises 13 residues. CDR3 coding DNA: TGCAGTGCCAAACACGGATCTACTGAAAAACTGTTTTTT. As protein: CSAKHGSTEKLFF.

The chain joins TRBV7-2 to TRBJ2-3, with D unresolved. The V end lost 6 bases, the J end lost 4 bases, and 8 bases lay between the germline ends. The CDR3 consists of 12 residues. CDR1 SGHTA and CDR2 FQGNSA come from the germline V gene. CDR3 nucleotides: TGTGCCAGCAGATCCTTCGCAGATACGCAGTATTTT. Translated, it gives CASRSFADTQYF.

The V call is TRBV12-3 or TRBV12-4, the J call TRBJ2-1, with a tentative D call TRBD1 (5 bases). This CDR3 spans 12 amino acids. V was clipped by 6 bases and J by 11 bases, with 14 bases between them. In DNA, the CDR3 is TGTGCCAGCAGCAATGGGGCAATGCAGCAGTTCTTC. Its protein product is CASSNGAMQQFF.

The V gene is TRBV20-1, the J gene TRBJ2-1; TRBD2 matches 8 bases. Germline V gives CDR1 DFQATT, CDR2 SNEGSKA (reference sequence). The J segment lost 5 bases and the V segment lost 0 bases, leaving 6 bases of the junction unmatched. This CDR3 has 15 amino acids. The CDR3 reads CSARDPGGRNNEQFF. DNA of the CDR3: TGCAGTGCTAGAGATCCGGGGGGGCGAAACAATGAGCAGTTCTTC.

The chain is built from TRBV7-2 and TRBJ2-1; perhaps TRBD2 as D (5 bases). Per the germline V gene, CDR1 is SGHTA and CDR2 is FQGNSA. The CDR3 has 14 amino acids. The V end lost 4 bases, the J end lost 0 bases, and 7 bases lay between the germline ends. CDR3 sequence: CASSWAGSYNEQFF. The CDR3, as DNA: TGTGCCAGCAGCTGGGCGGGCTCCTACAATGAGCAGTTCTTC.

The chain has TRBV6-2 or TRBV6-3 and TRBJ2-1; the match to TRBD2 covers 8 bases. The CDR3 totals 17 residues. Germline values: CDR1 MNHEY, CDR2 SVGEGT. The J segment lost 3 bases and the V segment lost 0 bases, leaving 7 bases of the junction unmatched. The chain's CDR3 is CASSYSSTLAGYNEQFF. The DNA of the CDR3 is TGTGCCAGCAGTTACTCGAGTACTCTAGCGGGCTACAATGAGCAGTTCTTC.

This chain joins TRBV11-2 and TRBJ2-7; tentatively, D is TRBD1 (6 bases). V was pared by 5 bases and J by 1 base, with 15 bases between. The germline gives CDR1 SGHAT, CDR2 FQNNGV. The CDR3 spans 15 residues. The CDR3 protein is CASSVNRDGSYEQYF. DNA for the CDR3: TGTGCCAGCAGCGTCAACAGGGACGGGTCCTACGAGCAGTACTTC.

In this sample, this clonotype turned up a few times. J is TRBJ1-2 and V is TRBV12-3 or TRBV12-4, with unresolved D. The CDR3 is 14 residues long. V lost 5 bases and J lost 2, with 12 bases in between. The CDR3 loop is CASSPTDGNYGYTF. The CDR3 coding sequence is TGTGCCAGCAGTCCTACTGACGGCAACTATGGCTACACCTTC.

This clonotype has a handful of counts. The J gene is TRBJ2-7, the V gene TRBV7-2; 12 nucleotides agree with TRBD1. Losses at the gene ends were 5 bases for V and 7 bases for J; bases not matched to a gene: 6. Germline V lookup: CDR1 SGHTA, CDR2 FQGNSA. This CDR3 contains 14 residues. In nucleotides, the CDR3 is TGTGCCAGCAGCATGGGACAGGGGGCGAGGGAGCAGTACTTC. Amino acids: CASSMGQGAREQYF.

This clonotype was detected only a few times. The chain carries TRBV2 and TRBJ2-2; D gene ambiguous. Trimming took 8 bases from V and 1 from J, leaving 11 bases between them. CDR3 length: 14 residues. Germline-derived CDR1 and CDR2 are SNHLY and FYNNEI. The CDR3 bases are TGTGCCAGCCTAAGAGACCGGAACACCGGGGAGCTGTTTTTT. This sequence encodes CASLRDRNTGELFF.

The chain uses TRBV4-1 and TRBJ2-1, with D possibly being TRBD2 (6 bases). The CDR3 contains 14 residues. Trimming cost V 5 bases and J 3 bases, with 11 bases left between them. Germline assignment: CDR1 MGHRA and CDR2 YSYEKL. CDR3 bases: TGCGCCAGCAGCATACTCGGGGGCTACAATGAGCAGTTCTTC. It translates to CASSILGGYNEQFF.

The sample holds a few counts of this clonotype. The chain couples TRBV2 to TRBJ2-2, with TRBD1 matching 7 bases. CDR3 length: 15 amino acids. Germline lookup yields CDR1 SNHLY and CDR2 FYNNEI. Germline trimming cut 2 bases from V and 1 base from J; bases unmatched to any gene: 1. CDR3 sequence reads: CASSESGGNTGELFF. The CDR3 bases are TGTGCCAGCAGTGAATCAGGGGGGAACACCGGGGAGCTGTTTTTT.

This CDR3 reads CSASPYSYTF. The CDR3 coding sequence is TGCAGTGCTAGTCCGTATAGCTACACCTTC. This rearrangement joins TRBV20-1 to TRBJ1-2; D not resolved. Trimming took off 3 bases at V and 9 bases at J, with 8 bases between the two ends. This CDR3 contains 10 residues. The germline CDR1 and CDR2 sequences are DFQATT and SNEGSKA (reference sequence).

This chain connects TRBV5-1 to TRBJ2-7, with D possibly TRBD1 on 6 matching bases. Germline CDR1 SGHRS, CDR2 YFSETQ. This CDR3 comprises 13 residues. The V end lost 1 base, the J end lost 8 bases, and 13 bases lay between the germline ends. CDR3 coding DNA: TGCGCCAGCAGCTTGCCCGAATGGGACAAGCAGTACTTC. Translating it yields CASSLPEWDKQYF.

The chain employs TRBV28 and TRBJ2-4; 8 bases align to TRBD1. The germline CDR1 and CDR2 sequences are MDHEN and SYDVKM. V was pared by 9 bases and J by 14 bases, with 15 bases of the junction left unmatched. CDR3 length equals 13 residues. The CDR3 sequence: CASRTTPGQVKYF. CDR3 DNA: TGTGCCAGTAGAACCACTCCGGGACAGGTTAAGTACTTC. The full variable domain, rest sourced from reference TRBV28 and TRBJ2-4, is DVKVTQSSRYLVKRTGEKVFLECVQDMDHENMFWYRQDPGLGLRLIYFSYDVKMKEKGDIPEGYSVSREKKERFSLILESASTNQTSMYLCASRTTPGQVKYFGAGTRLSVL.

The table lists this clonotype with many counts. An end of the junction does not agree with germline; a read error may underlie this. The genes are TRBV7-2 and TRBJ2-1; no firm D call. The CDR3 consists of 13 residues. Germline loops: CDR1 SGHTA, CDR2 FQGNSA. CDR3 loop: CASSLGPSNEQFF. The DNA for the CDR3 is TGTGCCAGCAGTTTAGGCCCCAGCAATGAGCAGTTCTTC. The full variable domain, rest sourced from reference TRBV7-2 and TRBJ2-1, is GAGVSQSPSNKVTEKGKDVELRCDPISGHTALYWYRQSLGQGLEFLIYFQGNSAPDKSGLPSDRFSAERTGGSVSTLTIQRTQQEDSAVYLCASSLGPSNEQFFGPGTRLTVL.

CDR3 sequence reads: CSAGDSRRTDTQYF. The CDR3, as DNA: TGCAGTGCCGGGGACTCCCGTCGCACAGATACGCAGTATTTT. This chain connects TRBV20-1 to TRBJ2-3; D possibly corresponds to TRBD2 (6 bases). This CDR3 is 14 amino acids long. V lost 6 bases and J lost 1, with 14 bases in between. CDR1 is DFQATT and CDR2 is SNEGSKA in the germline V gene (reference sequence).

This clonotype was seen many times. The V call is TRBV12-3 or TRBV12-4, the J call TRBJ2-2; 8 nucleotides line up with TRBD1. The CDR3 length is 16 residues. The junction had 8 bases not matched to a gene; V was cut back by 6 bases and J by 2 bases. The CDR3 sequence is CASRRLGTGNTGELFF. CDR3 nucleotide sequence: TGTGCCAGCAGAAGACTGGGGACAGGTAACACCGGGGAGCTGTTTTTT.

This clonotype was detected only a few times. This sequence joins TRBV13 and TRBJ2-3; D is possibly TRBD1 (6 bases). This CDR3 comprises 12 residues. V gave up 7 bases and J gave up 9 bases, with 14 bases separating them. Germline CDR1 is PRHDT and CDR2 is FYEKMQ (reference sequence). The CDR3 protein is CASTQTGSTQYF. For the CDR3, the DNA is TGTGCCAGCACCCAAACAGGGAGCACGCAGTATTTT.

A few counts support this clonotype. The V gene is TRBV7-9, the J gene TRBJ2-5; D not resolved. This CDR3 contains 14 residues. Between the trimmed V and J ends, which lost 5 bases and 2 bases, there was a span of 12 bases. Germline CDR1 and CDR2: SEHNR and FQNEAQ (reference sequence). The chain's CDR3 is CASSPVDGQETQYF. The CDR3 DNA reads TGTGCCAGCAGCCCGGTCGACGGGCAAGAGACCCAGTACTTC.

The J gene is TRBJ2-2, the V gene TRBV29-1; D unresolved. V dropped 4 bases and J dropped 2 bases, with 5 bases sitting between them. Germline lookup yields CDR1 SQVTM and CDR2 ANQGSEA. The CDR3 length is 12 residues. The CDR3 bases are TGCAGCGTTGCCCCCAACACCGGGGAGCTGTTTTTT. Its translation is CSVAPNTGELFF.